Presented here are 29 T cell receptor beta chains from one specimen sequenced in a study of immune heterogeneity within non-small cell lung tumors. At about 600 ng per sample, bulk tumor genomic DNA provided the template. Several biopsies per primary tumor were taken during surgery, spaced as far apart as possible. Curative surgery was performed on patients who had untreated, newly diagnosed non-small cell lung cancer. For the TCR beta CDR3, multiplex PCR with 32 V and 13 J primers performed the amplification. From the multiplex PCR reads, TCRdb called clonotypes with MiXCR, one entry per CDR3 protein. The profile covers more than 5,000 distinct CDR3 sequences, with 20% to 25% appearing a single time and approximately 15% taken by the ten largest. Sequencing was performed on lung tumor tissue. These receptors all come from a female donor with non-small cell lung cancer.

This clonotype was detected only a few times. With a much larger clone just one base away, this may be a read error. The V gene is TRBV30, the J gene TRBJ1-5; no definite D call. CDR1 is GTSNPN, CDR2 SVGIG, per germline (reference sequence). CDR3 length: 14 amino acids. V was pared by 2 bases and J by 5 bases, with 13 bases between. The CDR3 DNA is TGTGCCTGGAGTTTCGTTTGGTTAGATCAGCCCCAGCATTTT. Its protein is CAWSFVWLDQPQHF.

J is TRBJ1-2 and V is TRBV3-1, with TRBD1 matching over 8 bases. CDR1 and CDR2 from the germline V gene are LGHDT and YNNKEL (reference sequence). V lost 4 bases, J lost 8 bases, and 12 bases stayed unmatched. The CDR3 contains 15 residues. CDR3 DNA sequence: TGTGCCAGCAGCCTCCGGACAGGGCGAGGTGAAGGCTACACCTTC. It translates to CASSLRTGRGEGYTF. Based on the CDR3 plus reference TRBV3-1 and TRBJ1-2, the full variable domain is DTAVSQTPKYLVTQMGNDKSIKCEQNLGHDTMYWYKQDSKKFLKIMFSYNNKELIINETVPNRFSPKSPDKAHLNLHINSLELGDSAVYFCASSLRTGRGEGYTFGSGTRLTVV.

The chain joins TRBV29-1 to TRBJ2-7, with 7 bases matching TRBD1. The V gene end was trimmed by 6 bases and the J gene end by 1 base; junction bases not matched to a gene: 6. Germline CDR1 SQVTM, CDR2 ANQGSEA. The CDR3 consists of 13 residues. CDR3 protein: CSVGQAASYEQYF. The CDR3, as DNA: TGCAGCGTCGGACAGGCGGCGTCCTACGAGCAGTACTTC.

The chain couples TRBV2 to TRBJ2-1; weak D call: TRBD2 (5 bases). The V gene lost 3 bases and the J gene lost 3 bases, with 12 bases spanning the gap. Germline CDR1 SNHLY, CDR2 FYNNEI. CDR3 length: 15 amino acids. The CDR3 is CASSDRRTYYNEQFF. The CDR3 DNA follows: TGTGCCAGCAGTGATAGAAGGACTTACTACAATGAGCAGTTCTTC.

The chain is built from TRBV20-1 and TRBJ2-1, with 7 positions matching TRBD2. The V gene's germline CDR1 is DFQATT and CDR2 SNEGSKA (reference sequence). This CDR3 contains 21 residues. Unmatched junction bases numbered 33, after V lost 5 bases and J lost 8 bases. The CDR3 protein is CSAPSPGSPGLPGGRGDEQFF. CDR3 DNA: TGCAGTGCTCCATCACCCGGGTCACCGGGACTACCAGGAGGGCGAGGGGATGAGCAGTTCTTC.

This clonotype is medium-sized. The rearrangement uses TRBV30 and TRBJ2-1, with D perhaps matching TRBD1 (6 bases). CDR1 and CDR2 (germline): GTSNPN, SVGIG (reference sequence). The CDR3 covers 13 residues. The germline V and J ends were trimmed by 2 bases and 5 bases, with 10 bases remaining between them. The CDR3 reads CAWSRNRDNEQFF. The DNA for the CDR3 is TGTGCCTGGAGTCGAAACAGGGACAATGAGCAGTTCTTC.

About this clonotype: One base away lies a much larger clone, so this may be a sequencing read error. CDR3 residues: CASSESPEAEAFF. Here the CDR3 DNA reads TGCGCCAGCAGCGAAAGTCCAGAAGCAGAAGCTTTCTTT. The V gene is TRBV5-1, the J gene TRBJ1-1; D is uncertain. The germline gives CDR1 SGHRS, CDR2 YFSETQ. V was cut by 4 bases and J by 8 bases, with 15 bases left in between. This CDR3 is built from 13 residues.

Relative to its sample, this clonotype is medium-sized. This sequence joins TRBV19 and TRBJ2-3, with D uncertain. CDR1 is LNHDA, CDR2 SQIVND, per germline (reference sequence). The CDR3 consists of 14 residues. V was pared by 5 bases and J by 6 bases, with 15 bases between. The chain's CDR3 is CASSEEVTHDTQYF. CDR3 in DNA: TGTGCCAGTAGTGAAGAGGTTACACACGATACGCAGTATTTT.

This clonotype is medium-sized by share. The CDR3 region has the DNA TGTGCCAGTGCCTCCGGGAGAAAGAACACTGAAGCTTTCTTT. Translated: CASASGRKNTEAFF. The chain recombines TRBV19 with TRBJ1-1; D uncertain. The CDR3 totals 14 residues. V was trimmed by 8 bases and J by 1 base, leaving 14 bases between them. Germline-derived CDR1 and CDR2 are LNHDA and SQIVND (reference sequence).

This clonotype was seen more than once but under ten times. V is TRBV29-1 and J is TRBJ2-7, with 7 bases identical to TRBD1. V gave up 2 bases and J gave up 5 bases; unmatched junction bases: 3. The CDR3 has 12 amino acids. Germline V CDR1 and CDR2: SQVTM, ANQGSEA. The CDR3 here is CSVETGVHEQYF. CDR3 nucleotide sequence: TGCAGCGTTGAAACAGGGGTCCACGAGCAGTACTTC.

The chain combines TRBV5-1 with TRBJ1-1; TRBD1 aligns across 12 bases. This CDR3 has 15 amino acids. Germline V gene data show CDR1 as SGHRS and CDR2 as YFSETQ. V lost 2 bases to trimming and J lost 4 bases; unmatched junction nucleotides: 3. In DNA form, the CDR3 reads TGCGCCAGCAGCTTCGGGACAGGGGGCGTCACTGAAGCTTTCTTT. The encoded protein is CASSFGTGGVTEAFF.

By proportion, this clonotype is medium-sized. This chain connects TRBV20-1 to TRBJ1-1; 7 nucleotides agree with TRBD1. The J segment lost 1 base and the V segment lost 6 bases, leaving 5 bases of the junction unmatched. Germline CDR1 and CDR2: DFQATT and SNEGSKA (reference sequence). The CDR3 runs 13 residues. CDR3 loop: CSARQGPNTEAFF. The CDR3 region has the DNA TGCAGTGCAAGACAGGGCCCGAACACTGAAGCTTTCTTT.

In this sample, this clonotype turned up a few times. The chain employs TRBV5-5 and TRBJ2-2; D might be TRBD1 (5 bases). Germline CDR1 and CDR2: SGHKS and YYEKEE (reference sequence). This CDR3 is 16 amino acids long. V lost 4 bases to trimming and J lost 4 bases, with 17 bases between them. Here the CDR3 reads CASSPTPGLATGELFF. The CDR3 DNA follows: TGTGCCAGCAGCCCCACCCCAGGGTTGGCCACCGGGGAGCTGTTTTTT.

The J gene is TRBJ2-5, the V gene TRBV6-1; 10 nucleotides match TRBD2. Germline V gene lookup returns CDR1 MNHNS and CDR2 SASEGT. The CDR3 is 15 residues long. J gave up 4 bases and V 5 bases, and 7 bases lay outside the gene matches. CDR3 nucleotide sequence: TGTGCCAGCAGTTCTTGGACTAGCGGAGGAGAGACCCAGTACTTC. Its translation: CASSSWTSGGETQYF.

This rearrangement joins TRBV19 to TRBJ2-7; D may be TRBD2 (5 bases). CDR1 LNHDA and CDR2 SQIVND come from the germline V gene (reference sequence). V was pared by 3 bases and J by 0 bases, with 12 bases between. This CDR3 is built from 15 residues. CDR3 DNA sequence: TGTGCCAGTAGTATCGCTGACTACAGCTCCTACGAGCAGTACTTC. Translated, it gives CASSIADYSSYEQYF.

This clonotype is medium-sized. The chain is built from TRBV19 and TRBJ2-7; 7 bases line up with TRBD1. This CDR3 contains 14 residues. Germline CDR1 LNHDA, CDR2 SQIVND (reference sequence). J was trimmed by 0 bases and V by 7 bases; bases with no gene match: 6. As DNA, the CDR3 is TGTGCCAGTACTCAGGACAGGTACTCCTACGAGCAGTACTTC. Translating it yields CASTQDRYSYEQYF. The full variable domain, completed using reference TRBV19 and TRBJ2-7, is DGGITQSPKYLFRKEGQNVTLSCEQNLNHDAMYWYRQDPGQGLRLIYYSQIVNDFQKGDIAEGYSVSREKKESFPLTVTSAQKNPTAFYLCASTQDRYSYEQYFGPGTRLTVT.

This clonotype appeared a single time. A much larger clone is a single base away; this may be a read error. This chain joins TRBV6-1 and TRBJ2-2; 7 bases fit TRBD2. Germline V gene sequence: CDR1 MNHNS, CDR2 SASEGT. This CDR3 is 13 amino acids long. CDR3 DNA: TGTGCCAGCAGTGCTGCGGGGGTCGGGGATCTGTTTTTT. This gives the protein CASSAAGVGDLFF.

This clonotype counts as medium-sized (0.01 to 0.1%). The V and J genes are TRBV6-1 and TRBJ1-5; weak D call: TRBD1 (5 bases). Trimming stripped 5 bases from V and 4 bases from J, with 21 bases between. The CDR3 totals 17 residues. Germline V gene data show CDR1 as MNHNS and CDR2 as SASEGT. CDR3 sequence reads: CASSFYHGGLGNQPQHF. Written as DNA, the CDR3 is TGTGCCAGCAGTTTCTACCATGGGGGACTGGGTAATCAGCCCCAGCATTTT.

The rearrangement joins TRBV4-2 to TRBJ2-3; D may match TRBD1 or TRBD2 (5 bases each). The germline V and J ends were trimmed by 0 bases and 2 bases, with 15 bases remaining between them. Germline CDR1 reads LGHNA; CDR2 reads YNFKEQ. This CDR3 region has 17 residues. CDR3 loop: CASSQEDRDLNTDTQYF. Here the CDR3 DNA reads TGTGCCAGCAGCCAAGAAGACCGGGACCTCAACACAGATACGCAGTATTTT.

The chain recombines TRBV5-1 with TRBJ2-1; D ambiguous. The germline V and J ends were trimmed by 7 bases and 7 bases, with 12 bases remaining between them. CDR1 and CDR2 (germline): SGHRS, YFSETQ. The CDR3 covers 12 residues. CDR3 DNA: TGCGCCAGCTCCACCACCTTAAATGAGCAGTTCTTC. Its translation is CASSTTLNEQFF.

The chain couples TRBV20-1 to TRBJ2-3, with D possibly called TRBD1 or TRBD2 (6 bases each). The V and J ends lost 6 bases and 5 bases respectively, with 27 bases between them. This CDR3 has 17 residues. Germline assignment: CDR1 DFQATT and CDR2 SNEGSKA (reference sequence). CDR3 DNA: TGCAGTGCCCCCTGGGGGGCTAGCGCTAGTATGGTAGATACGCAGTATTTT. This codes for CSAPWGASASMVDTQYF.

This chain joins TRBV5-4 and TRBJ2-1, with TRBD2 matching 15 bases. V shed 3 bases and J 10 bases; nucleotides not matched to a gene: 8. The CDR3 contains 16 residues. Per germline, CDR1 SGHNT and CDR2 YYREEE (reference sequence). CDR3 DNA: TGTGCCAGCAGCTCCGGGACTAGCGGGAGGAGGGGGGAGCAGTTCTTC. Protein sequence: CASSSGTSGRRGEQFF. Variable domain in full (rest from reference TRBV5-4 and TRBJ2-1): ETGVTQSPTHLIKTRGQQVTLRCSSQSGHNTVSWYQQALGQGPQFIFQYYREEENGRGNFPPRFSGLQFPNYSSELNVNALELDDSALYLCASSSGTSGRRGEQFFGPGTRLTVL.

This chain joins TRBV20-1 and TRBJ1-5, with D possibly TRBD1 on 6 matching bases. The CDR3 runs 16 residues. V was clipped by 1 base and J by 1 base, with 14 bases between them. Looked up from germline, CDR1 is DFQATT and CDR2 is SNEGSKA (reference sequence). The CDR3 sequence is CSARAFRGYSNQPQHF. The DNA of the CDR3 is TGCAGTGCTAGAGCCTTCAGGGGTTACAGCAATCAGCCCCAGCATTTT.

The rearrangement links TRBV20-1 to TRBJ1-3, with 8 positions matching TRBD1. Germline CDR1 and CDR2: DFQATT and SNEGSKA (reference sequence). This CDR3 spans 15 amino acids. After removal of 1 base from V and 0 bases from J, the junction contained 2 bases not matched to a gene. The CDR3 sequence: CSARGDRSSGNTIYF. The CDR3 nucleotides are TGCAGTGCTAGAGGGGACAGGAGCTCTGGAAACACCATATATTTT.

The chain links TRBV28 to TRBJ1-1, with D perhaps matching TRBD1 (5 bases). Deletions cut 6 bases from V and 0 bases from J, with 14 bases between. This CDR3 contains 15 residues. Germline CDR1 reads MDHEN; CDR2 reads SYDVKM. The CDR3 sequence is CASSPPTVLNTEAFF. CDR3 nucleotides: TGTGCCAGCAGCCCTCCGACAGTTCTGAACACTGAAGCTTTCTTT.

This clonotype was detected a few times. This chain connects TRBV2 to TRBJ2-1, with 13 bases aligning to TRBD2. Germline CDR1 is SNHLY and CDR2 is FYNNEI. CDR3 size: 15 residues. Trimming cost V 6 bases and J 8 bases; bases outside gene matches: 7. The CDR3, as DNA: TGTGCCAGCAGCGGGACTAGCGGGAATGTAGATGAGCAGTTCTTC. It yields the protein CASSGTSGNVDEQFF.

This clonotype has a handful of counts. The rearrangement links TRBV7-9 to TRBJ1-3; D not resolved. The length of the CDR3 is 14 residues. Looked up from germline, CDR1 is SEHNR and CDR2 is FQNEAQ (reference sequence). V gave up 5 bases and J gave up 6 bases, with 14 bases separating them. CDR3 sequence: CASSPSLGANTIYF. The DNA of the CDR3 is TGTGCCAGCAGCCCTTCTCTAGGAGCAAACACCATATATTTT.

By share of the sample, this clonotype is medium-sized (0.01 to 0.1%). V and J are TRBV30 and TRBJ1-5; D unclear. CDR3 length: 14 residues. Germline V gene lookup returns CDR1 GTSNPN and CDR2 SVGIG (reference sequence). V lost 2 bases and J lost 5, with 13 bases in between. For the CDR3, the DNA is TGTGCCTGGAGTTTCGTTGGGTTAGATCAGCCCCAGCATTTT. Translated, it gives CAWSFVGLDQPQHF.

Judged by abundance, this clonotype is medium-sized (0.01 to 0.1%). The chain uses TRBV20-1 and TRBJ1-2; 7 bases line up with TRBD1. V shed 4 bases and J 4 bases; nucleotides not matched to a gene: 9. Germline lookup yields CDR1 DFQATT and CDR2 SNEGSKA (reference sequence). CDR3 length equals 14 residues. The CDR3 bases are TGCAGTGCTAAGCTAGGGGGCCGGAGCTATGGCTACACCTTC. The encoded protein is CSAKLGGRSYGYTF.